What follows are 23 T cell receptor beta chains derived from one specimen sequenced in a study of Graves' ophthalmopathy and Graves' hyperthyroidism. RNA transcripts yielded amplified TCR beta CDR3 regions. Second-round multiplex PCR came after a first-round RT-PCR that employed HTBI primers. TCRdb reanalysed the multiplex PCR reads using MiXCR and keeps one entry per CDR3 protein. Of some 360,000 distinct CDR3 sequences in the sample, roughly 17% are singletons; the top ten hold roughly 2.3%. Sequenced input: peripheral blood. Source of these receptors: an adult woman with stable Graves' hyperthyroidism.

This clonotype was seen repeatedly, ten times or more. The chain joins TRBV28 to TRBJ2-7, with a tentative D call TRBD1 (5 bases). Germline-derived CDR1 and CDR2 are MDHEN and SYDVKM. Trimming removed 10 bases from V and 1 base from J, with 14 bases in between. CDR3 length: 13 residues. CDR3 sequence: CATTGGWSYEQYF. In DNA, the CDR3 is TGTGCCACCACAGGTGGATGGTCCTACGAGCAGTACTTC.

The chain uses TRBV20-1 and TRBJ2-7; TRBD2 matches at 10 bases. Unmatched junction bases numbered 4, after V lost 0 bases and J lost 5 bases. Germline lookup yields CDR1 DFQATT and CDR2 SNEGSKA (reference sequence). CDR3 length: 14 amino acids. CDR3 DNA: TGCAGTGCTAGAGATCTAGCGGGAGTGAACGAGCAGTACTTC. It yields the protein CSARDLAGVNEQYF.

Many counts were recorded for this clonotype. This sequence joins TRBV12-3 or TRBV12-4 and TRBJ2-7; 14 bases agree with TRBD2. J lost 2 bases, V lost 6 bases, and 9 bases had no gene match. The CDR3 has 17 amino acids. The CDR3: CASSTGTSGSKPYEQYF. DNA of the CDR3: TGTGCCAGCAGCACTGGGACTAGCGGGAGTAAACCCTACGAGCAGTACTTC.

This clonotype was detected many times. The CDR3 does not close with the conserved phenylalanine or tryptophan, likely indicating a read error. The limits of the CDR3 on the DNA are not certain, so only TCRdb's listed CDR3 is given. The CDR3 region is CASSPTPDK. The chain carries TRBV7-2 and TRBJ2-4. CDR1 and CDR2 (germline): SGHTA, FQGNSA. Both ends counted, the CDR3 spans 9 residues.

This clonotype was counted at least ten times. V usage is TRBV3-1 and J usage is TRBJ1-1; 8 bases match TRBD1. Germline CDR1 is LGHDT and CDR2 is YNNKEL (reference sequence). The CDR3 sequence is 15 residues long. J gave up 1 base and V 6 bases, and 7 bases lay outside the gene matches. The CDR3 DNA is TGTGCCAGCAGAAGGACAGGGAGAGAGAACACTGAAGCTTTCTTT. As protein: CASRRTGRENTEAFF.

This clonotype was counted many times. The rearrangement uses TRBV20-1 and TRBJ2-7, with TRBD2 matching over 13 bases. The germline gives CDR1 DFQATT, CDR2 SNEGSKA (reference sequence). The CDR3 runs to 17 residues. Germline trimming cut 0 bases from V and 5 bases from J; bases unmatched to any gene: 10. The CDR3, as DNA: TGCAGTGCTAGAGATCCAGTCGGACTAGCGGGAGACGACGAGCAGTACTTC. As protein: CSARDPVGLAGDDEQYF.

This clonotype showed up many times. The rearrangement joins TRBV12-3 or TRBV12-4 to TRBJ1-2; 11 bases map to TRBD1. The J segment lost 3 bases and the V segment lost 10 bases, leaving 10 bases of the junction unmatched. The CDR3 sequence is 15 residues long. CDR3 amino acids: CATGRMGQGDYGYTF. CDR3 bases: TGTGCCACCGGGCGTATGGGACAGGGGGACTATGGCTACACCTTC.

Ten or more counts support this clonotype. This chain connects TRBV5-1 to TRBJ1-2; 7 bases are a match to TRBD1. The CDR3 has 13 amino acids. V was clipped by 4 bases and J by 5 bases; unmatched bases: 5. Per the germline V gene, CDR1 is SGHRS and CDR2 is YFSETQ. The CDR3 region has the DNA TGCGCCAGCAGCCCTGGGGGACAGTATGGCTACACCTTC. This translates into CASSPGGQYGYTF.

This clonotype was counted many times. The chain has TRBV11-2 and TRBJ1-2; tentatively, D is TRBD1 (5 bases). Trimming pared 3 bases from V and 2 bases from J, leaving 7 bases between. This CDR3 has 13 residues. Per the germline V gene, CDR1 is SGHAT and CDR2 is FQNNGV. The CDR3 is CASSLTANYGYTF. The CDR3 bases are TGTGCCAGCAGCTTGACAGCCAACTATGGCTACACCTTC.

This clonotype was recorded at least ten times. This rearrangement joins TRBV27 to TRBJ1-1; D not resolved. Germline V CDR1 and CDR2: MNHEY, SMNVEV (reference sequence). Trimming took 5 bases from V and 1 from J, leaving 20 bases between them. This CDR3 region has 17 residues. Here the CDR3 DNA reads TGTGCCAGCAGTCTTCACCCACTCGGACCGACGAACACTGAAGCTTTCTTT. It yields the protein CASSLHPLGPTNTEAFF.

This clonotype was counted at least ten times. J is TRBJ1-1 and V is TRBV19; D gene uncertain. The CDR3 consists of 17 residues. Germline V CDR1 and CDR2: LNHDA, SQIVND (reference sequence). With 3 bases removed from V and 2 bases from J, the gap between germline ends came to 19 bases. CDR3 nucleotide sequence: TGTGCCAGTAGTATGCGTGATTATCAGTCACCCAACACTGAAGCTTTCTTT. Translation: CASSMRDYQSPNTEAFF. The full variable domain, completed using reference TRBV19 and TRBJ1-1, is DGGITQSPKYLFRKEGQNVTLSCEQNLNHDAMYWYRQDPGQGLRLIYYSQIVNDFQKGDIAEGYSVSREKKESFPLTVTSAQKNPTAFYLCASSMRDYQSPNTEAFFGQGTRLTVV.

In its sample, this clonotype was seen many times. The V call is TRBV20-1, the J call TRBJ1-3, with D unresolved. The CDR3 totals 13 residues. CDR1 DFQATT and CDR2 SNEGSKA come from the germline V gene (reference sequence). Trimming removed 6 bases at V and 0 bases at J, with 9 bases between. CDR3 DNA sequence: TGCAGTGCCTCGGAGGGCTCTGGAAACACCATATATTTT. Translated, it gives CSASEGSGNTIYF.

This clonotype was seen ten or more times. V usage is TRBV20-1 and J usage is TRBJ1-6; tentatively, D is TRBD1 (5 bases). The CDR3 covers 15 residues. V was pared by 5 bases and J by 7 bases, with 18 bases between. Germline lookup yields CDR1 DFQATT and CDR2 SNEGSKA (reference sequence). The CDR3 coding sequence is TGCAGTGCTTTGCAGGGACGGGTCGGGAATTCACCCCTCCACTTT. Amino acids: CSALQGRVGNSPLHF.

This clonotype appeared many times. A read error may explain this, as a much larger clone is one base away. V is TRBV12-3 or TRBV12-4 and J is TRBJ2-6; 9 nucleotides match TRBD2. CDR3 length: 17 residues. The CDR3 DNA reads as TGTGCCGGCAGGCCGGGACTAGCCCTTGGTGGGGCCAACGTCCTGACTTTC. It specifies CAGRPGLALGGANVLTF.

This clonotype was seen repeatedly, ten times or more. This chain connects TRBV7-9 to TRBJ2-7, with 7 bases identical to TRBD1. Trimming at V came to 5 bases and at J to 3 bases, leaving 7 bases not matched to a gene. This CDR3 has 14 residues. Germline assignment: CDR1 SEHNR and CDR2 FQNEAQ (reference sequence). CDR3 region: CASSMTGTDYEQYF. The CDR3 DNA sequence: TGTGCCAGCAGCATGACCGGGACAGACTACGAGCAGTACTTC.

The table lists this clonotype with many counts. The chain combines TRBV12-3 or TRBV12-4 with TRBJ1-1; no clear D gene. V was shortened by 6 bases and J by 0 bases, with 14 bases between the two germline ends. The CDR3 extends over 15 amino acids. The CDR3 protein is CASSPAGKLNTEAFF. The CDR3 DNA is TGTGCCAGCAGCCCCGCCGGCAAACTGAACACTGAAGCTTTCTTT.

This clonotype was recorded at least ten times. The CDR3 here is CASSRATQETQYF. DNA of the CDR3: TGTGCCAGCAGCAGGGCCACCCAAGAGACCCAGTACTTC. This sequence joins TRBV7-3 and TRBJ2-5; D is unclear. Germline CDR1 and CDR2: SGHTA and FQGTGA. There are 13 residues in the CDR3. Trimming took 5 bases from V and 1 from J, leaving 8 bases between them.

This clonotype was detected many times. V usage is TRBV20-1 and J usage is TRBJ2-7; 8 bases map to TRBD1. In germline, CDR1 is DFQATT, CDR2 SNEGSKA (reference sequence). The CDR3 sequence is 15 residues long. Trimming removed 0 bases from V and 3 bases from J; junction bases left unmatched: 7. CDR3 region: CSARDLRDRNYEQYF. The CDR3 coding sequence is TGCAGTGCTAGAGATCTACGGGACAGGAACTACGAGCAGTACTTC.

This clonotype was found a few times. This chain joins TRBV20-1 and TRBJ2-5; no clear D. The CDR3 consists of 11 residues. The germline V and J ends were trimmed by 3 bases and 3 bases, with 5 bases remaining between them. Per the germline V gene, CDR1 is DFQATT and CDR2 is SNEGSKA (reference sequence). CDR3 protein: CSASAEETQYF. In nucleotides, the CDR3 is TGCAGTGCTAGCGCGGAAGAGACCCAGTACTTC.

For this clonotype: At one end, the junction sequence differs from germline, possibly due to a read error. This rearrangement joins TRBV12-3 or TRBV12-4 to TRBJ1-5; D gene uncertain. The CDR3 sequence is 14 residues long. The CDR3, as DNA: TGTGCCAGCACTGATGGTGTGGGCAATCAGCCTCAGCATTTT. This sequence encodes CASTDGVGNQPQHF.

This clonotype was counted at least ten times. The chain carries TRBV6-1 and TRBJ2-2; D possibly uses TRBD1 or TRBD2 (5 bases each). The CDR3 length is 16 residues. V lost 6 bases and J lost 8, with 22 bases in between. Germline-derived CDR1 and CDR2 are MNHNS and SASEGT. CDR3 sequence (DNA): TGTGCCAGCAGCCGGGACGGGCCTTCCTCACCTGGGGAGCTGTTTTTT. Amino acids: CASSRDGPSSPGELFF.

Many counts were recorded for this clonotype. This rearrangement joins TRBV2 to TRBJ2-2, with 10 bases that match TRBD1. The V gene end was trimmed by 8 bases and the J gene end by 7 bases; junction bases not matched to a gene: 1. The germline V gene has CDR1 SNHLY and CDR2 FYNNEI. The CDR3 has 12 amino acids. The CDR3 nucleotides are TGTGCCAGCGGGGACAGGGGCGGGGAGCTGTTTTTT. Residues: CASGDRGGELFF.

This clonotype was seen repeatedly, ten times or more. The chain employs TRBV28 and TRBJ2-2; TRBD2 matches at 7 bases. This CDR3 has 14 residues. V shed 3 bases and J 3 bases; nucleotides not matched to a gene: 1. CDR1 MDHEN and CDR2 SYDVKM come from the germline V gene. The CDR3 region has the DNA TGTGCCAGCAGTTTTCGGGGGGACACCGGGGAGCTGTTTTTT. It translates to CASSFRGDTGELFF.